This TCR beta chain was profiled in a study of beta chain features in type 1 diabetes. From germline, CDR1 is SQVTM and CDR2 ANQGSEA. CDR3 length equals 13 residues. The ends were cut back, 5 bases at V and 2 bases at J, with 12 bases in the middle. Averaging approximately 110 mL, one heparinised blood draw came from each individual donor. Study results and caveats: Insertion counts at VDJ junctions were lower in type 1 diabetes patients, who also showed more deletions there. Small HLA sub-analyses could not settle whether HLA shapes TCRB rearrangement. Among all four CD4+ subsets, Type 1 diabetes patients had TCRB CDR3s that were moderately but significantly shorter.

Regarding this clone: Its antigen is unidentified.

The isolated RNA, all of it, was reverse transcribed, so expressed TCRB transcripts were what got sequenced. Only in-frame clones appear in the TCRdb table, and some are missing; sequencing was by immunoSEQ multiplex PCR. This table holds about 660,000 clones, 11% to 15% found once. The chain is built from TRBV29-1 and TRBJ1-1, with D possibly being TRBD1 (5 bases). Material for sequencing was naive CD4+ T cells from blood. The TCR originated in a man in his late teens or twenties with type 1 diabetes. This chain's CDR3 is CSVWLQGNTEAFF. The CDR3 DNA sequence: TGCAGCGTTTGGCTTCAGGGAAACACTGAAGCTTTCTTT.